A single sample is the source of the 16 T cell receptor beta chains below, sequenced in a study of human T cells and chemical hapten exposure. Using its own MiXCR run on the 5' RACE reads, TCRdb lists one record per CDR3 protein. The data contain roughly 82,000 distinct CDR3 sequences, more than 15% of them singletons. Unfractionated whole blood was the source of the extracted total RNA. All receptors derive from a female donor in good health.

This clonotype has a handful of counts. The chain recombines TRBV5-6 with TRBJ2-5; 8 bases fit TRBD1. The junction had 8 bases not matched to a gene; V was cut back by 0 bases and J by 1 base. The CDR3 covers 17 residues. From germline, CDR1 is SGHDT and CDR2 YYEEEE. CDR3 region: CASSLVTGVRGQETQYF. The DNA for the CDR3 is TGTGCCAGCAGCTTGGTGACAGGGGTCAGGGGCCAAGAGACCCAGTACTTC.

This clonotype was seen more than once but under ten times. The V gene is TRBV29-1, the J gene TRBJ2-3; TRBD1 matches at 10 bases. This CDR3 has 15 amino acids. In germline, CDR1 is SQVTM, CDR2 ANQGSEA. Losses at the gene ends were 6 bases for V and 4 bases for J; bases not matched to a gene: 10. This chain's CDR3 is CSVNPSGTGADTQYF. CDR3 coding DNA: TGCAGCGTGAACCCCTCCGGGACAGGGGCAGATACGCAGTATTTT.

In its sample, this clonotype was seen a few times. V is TRBV7-2 and J is TRBJ1-5, with D possibly being TRBD1 (5 bases). Deletions cut 0 bases from V and 7 bases from J, with 13 bases between. The CDR3 runs 15 residues. CDR1 is SGHTA and CDR2 is FQGNSA in the germline V gene. The CDR3 DNA is TGTGCCAGCAGCTTAGCGCCTGGGGGGGTGCAGCCCCAGCATTTT. It is translated as CASSLAPGGVQPQHF.

The V and J genes are TRBV7-2 and TRBJ2-4, with 8 bases identical to TRBD1. J was trimmed by 7 bases and V by 4 bases; bases with no gene match: 3. The CDR3 length is 13 residues. Germline loops: CDR1 SGHTA, CDR2 FQGNSA. Written as DNA, the CDR3 is TGTGCCAGCAGCTGGGACAGGAATAACATTCAGTACTTC. Amino acids: CASSWDRNNIQYF.

This clonotype was observed a single time. This chain uses TRBV30 with TRBJ1-3, with no clear D. The CDR3 is 15 amino acids. V dropped 0 bases and J dropped 0 bases, with 9 bases sitting between them. Germline CDR1 GTSNPN, CDR2 SVGIG (reference sequence). The CDR3 nucleotides read TGTGCCTGGAGTGTACGTGGCGTCTCTGGAAACACCATATATTTT. Translating it yields CAWSVRGVSGNTIYF.

Worth noting for this clonotype: Being one base from a much bigger clone, this may be a read error. The chain carries TRBV28 and TRBJ1-6; 8 positions agree with TRBD1. This CDR3 is 15 amino acids long. Per germline, CDR1 MDHEN and CDR2 SYDVKM. CDR3 region: CASSLLDRVYSPLQF. CDR3 in DNA: TGTGCCAGCAGTCTCCTGGACAGGGTATACTCACCCCTCCAGTTT.

V usage is TRBV14 and J usage is TRBJ2-3; no reliable D call. The V end was cut by 2 bases, the J end by 3 bases, with 9 bases between. There are 14 residues in the CDR3. CDR1 and CDR2 (germline): SGHDN, FVKESK. The DNA of the CDR3 is TGTGCCAGCAGCCAACTTAGCCCAACAGATACGCAGTATTTT. Protein: CASSQLSPTDTQYF.

This rearrangement joins TRBV28 to TRBJ2-1, with 13 bases that match TRBD2. The V gene end was trimmed by 5 bases and the J gene end by 9 bases; junction bases not matched to a gene: 4. From germline, CDR1 is MDHEN and CDR2 SYDVKM. The CDR3 contains 14 residues. The CDR3 region has the DNA TGTGCCAGCAGTCTTCGGACTAGCGGGGGTGAGCAGTTCTTC. This codes for CASSLRTSGGEQFF.

The chain is built from TRBV20-1 and TRBJ2-3, with D possibly being TRBD2 (5 bases). The CDR3 is made up of 13 amino acids. The germline V gene encodes CDR1 DFQATT and CDR2 SNEGSKA (reference sequence). V lost 6 bases and J lost 6, with 16 bases in between. The CDR3 nucleotides read TGCAGTGCAGTGTTAAACGGGGAGGATACGCAGTATTTT. It translates to CSAVLNGEDTQYF.

There are a few counts of this clonotype. The chain links TRBV3-1 to TRBJ1-1; 9 nucleotides line up with TRBD1. CDR1 and CDR2 from the germline V gene are LGHDT and YNNKEL (reference sequence). The CDR3 is 14 residues long. J lost 3 bases, V lost 1 base, and 0 bases had no gene match. The CDR3 is CASSQGTGDTEAFF. In DNA form, the CDR3 reads TGTGCCAGCAGCCAAGGGACAGGGGACACTGAAGCTTTCTTT.

The rearrangement links TRBV7-8 to TRBJ2-3; D is perhaps TRBD2 (5 bases). This CDR3 spans 15 amino acids. The V end lost 1 base, the J end lost 1 base, and 9 bases lay between the germline ends. CDR1 is SGHVS, CDR2 FQNEAQ, per germline. The CDR3 DNA reads TGTGCCAGCAGCTTAGAAGGACTCGGCACAGATACGCAGTATTTT. Translated: CASSLEGLGTDTQYF.

J is TRBJ2-1 and V is TRBV29-1; 10 nucleotides match TRBD2. The CDR3 contains 15 residues. CDR1 and CDR2 (germline): SQVTM, ANQGSEA. J gave up 9 bases and V 4 bases, and 12 bases lay outside the gene matches. CDR3 coding DNA: TGCAGCGTTGTCGGTCTAGCGGGGGACACAGGTGAGCAGTTCTTC. Encoded protein: CSVVGLAGDTGEQFF.

This sequence joins TRBV12-3 or TRBV12-4 and TRBJ2-1, with D possibly TRBD1 on 6 matching bases. The CDR3 is 13 residues long. V was cut by 6 bases and J by 3 bases, with 9 bases left in between. The CDR3, as DNA: TGTGCCAGCAGGGTGGGACACTACAATGAGCAGTTCTTC. Translated: CASRVGHYNEQFF.

A few counts support this clonotype. This rearrangement joins TRBV2 to TRBJ2-1; 8 bases are shared with TRBD2. V shed 7 bases, J shed 3 bases, and the junction held 11 bases outside the gene matches. Germline CDR1 is SNHLY and CDR2 is FYNNEI. There are 16 residues in the CDR3. CDR3 loop: CASISGGRGDYNEQFF. Here the CDR3 DNA reads TGTGCCAGCATCTCAGGTGGGCGGGGGGACTACAATGAGCAGTTCTTC.

This clonotype was observed a few times. V is TRBV7-9 and J is TRBJ2-3; D is possibly TRBD1 (5 bases). The CDR3 length is 16 residues. V gave up 1 base and J gave up 6 bases, with 17 bases separating them. CDR1 SEHNR and CDR2 FQNEAQ come from the germline V gene (reference sequence). The CDR3: CASSLEEGAGRDTQYF. The CDR3 region has the DNA TGTGCCAGCAGCTTAGAGGAAGGCGCAGGGCGGGATACGCAGTATTTT.

This clonotype has just a few counts. This sequence joins TRBV6-2 or TRBV6-3 and TRBJ2-7, with D perhaps matching TRBD2 (6 bases). Trimming stripped 5 bases from V and 5 bases from J, with 16 bases between. There are 14 residues in the CDR3. The germline CDR1 and CDR2 sequences are MNHEY and SVGEGT. As DNA, the CDR3 is TGTGCCAGCAGTACACCGGGACTCCTCCACGAGCAGTACTTC. It codes for CASSTPGLLHEQYF.